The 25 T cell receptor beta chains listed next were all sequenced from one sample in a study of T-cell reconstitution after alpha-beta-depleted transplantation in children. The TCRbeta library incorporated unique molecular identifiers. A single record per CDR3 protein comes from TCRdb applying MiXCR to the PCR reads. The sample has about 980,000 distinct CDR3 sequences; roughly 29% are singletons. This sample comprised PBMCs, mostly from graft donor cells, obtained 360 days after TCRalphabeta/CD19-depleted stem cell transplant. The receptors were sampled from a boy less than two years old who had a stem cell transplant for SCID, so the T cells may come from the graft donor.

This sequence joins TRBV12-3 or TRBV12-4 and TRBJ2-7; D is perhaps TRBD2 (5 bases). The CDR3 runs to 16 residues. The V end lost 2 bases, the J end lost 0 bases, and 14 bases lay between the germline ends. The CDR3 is CASSLTRRRSSYEQYF. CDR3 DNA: TGTGCCAGCAGTTTAACCCGACGGAGGAGCTCCTACGAGCAGTACTTC.

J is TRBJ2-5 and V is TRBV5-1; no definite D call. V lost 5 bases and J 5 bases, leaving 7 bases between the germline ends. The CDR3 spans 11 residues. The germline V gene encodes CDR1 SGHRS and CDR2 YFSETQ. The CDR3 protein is CASRSRETQYF. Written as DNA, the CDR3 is TGCGCCAGCAGGTCCCGGGAGACCCAGTACTTC.

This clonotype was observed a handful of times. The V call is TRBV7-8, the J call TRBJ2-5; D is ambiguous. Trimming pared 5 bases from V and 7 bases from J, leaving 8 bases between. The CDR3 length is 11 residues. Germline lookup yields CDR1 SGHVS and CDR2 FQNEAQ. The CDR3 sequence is CASSPPGTQYF. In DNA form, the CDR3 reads TGTGCCAGCAGCCCCCCTGGGACCCAGTACTTC.

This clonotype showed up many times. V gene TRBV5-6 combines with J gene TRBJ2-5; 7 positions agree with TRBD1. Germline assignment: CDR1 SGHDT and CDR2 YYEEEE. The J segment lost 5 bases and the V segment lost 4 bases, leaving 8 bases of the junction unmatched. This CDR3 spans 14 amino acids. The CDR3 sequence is CASSLTGKRETQYF. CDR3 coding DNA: TGTGCCAGCAGCCTGACAGGGAAGCGGGAGACCCAGTACTTC.

CDR3 loop: CAWSVTGNDNSPLHF. CDR3 DNA: TGTGCCTGGAGTGTGACAGGGAACGATAATTCACCCCTCCACTTT. This chain connects TRBV30 to TRBJ1-6; TRBD1 agrees at 7 bases. Germline CDR1 and CDR2: GTSNPN and SVGIG (reference sequence). V lost 0 bases, J lost 5 bases, and 4 bases stayed unmatched. The CDR3 sequence is 15 residues long.

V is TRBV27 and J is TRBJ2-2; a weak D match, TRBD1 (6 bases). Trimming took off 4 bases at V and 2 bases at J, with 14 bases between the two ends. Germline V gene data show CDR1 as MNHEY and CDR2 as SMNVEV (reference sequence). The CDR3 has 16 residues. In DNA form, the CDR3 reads TGTGCCAGCAGTTCCCACTCGACAGGAAACACCGGGGAGCTGTTTTTT. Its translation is CASSSHSTGNTGELFF.

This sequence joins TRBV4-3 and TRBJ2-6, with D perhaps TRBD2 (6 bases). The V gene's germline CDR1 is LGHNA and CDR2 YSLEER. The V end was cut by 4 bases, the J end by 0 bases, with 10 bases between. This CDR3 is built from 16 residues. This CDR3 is CASSRDLSSGANVLTF. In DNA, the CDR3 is TGCGCCAGCAGCCGGGACTTGAGCTCTGGGGCCAACGTCCTGACTTTC.

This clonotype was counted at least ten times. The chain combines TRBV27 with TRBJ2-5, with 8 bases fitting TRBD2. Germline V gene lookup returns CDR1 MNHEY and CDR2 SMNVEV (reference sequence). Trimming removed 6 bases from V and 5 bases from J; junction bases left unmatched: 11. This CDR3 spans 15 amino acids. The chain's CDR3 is CASSAYSGERETQYF. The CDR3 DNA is TGTGCCAGCAGCGCGTATAGCGGGGAGAGGGAGACCCAGTACTTC.

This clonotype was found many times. CDR3 in amino acids: CAISSLREGPYEQYF. The CDR3 DNA reads as TGTGCCATCAGCTCCCTCCGGGAGGGTCCCTACGAGCAGTACTTC. The chain is built from TRBV10-3 and TRBJ2-7, with 8 bases matching TRBD2. CDR1 and CDR2 from the germline V gene are ENHRY and SYGVKD. CDR3 length equals 15 residues. Trimming cost V 6 bases and J 2 bases; bases outside gene matches: 9.

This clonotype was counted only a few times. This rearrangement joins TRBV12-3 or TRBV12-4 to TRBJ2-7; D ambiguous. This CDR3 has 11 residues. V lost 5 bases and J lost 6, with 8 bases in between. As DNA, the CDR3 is TGTGCCAGCAGTACCCGCGGCGAGCAGTACTTC. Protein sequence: CASSTRGEQYF.

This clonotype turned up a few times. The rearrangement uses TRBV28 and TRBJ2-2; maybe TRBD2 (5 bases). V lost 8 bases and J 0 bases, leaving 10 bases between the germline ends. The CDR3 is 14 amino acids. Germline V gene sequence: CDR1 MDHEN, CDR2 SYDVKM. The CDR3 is CASGRGSNTGELFF. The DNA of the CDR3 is TGTGCCAGCGGTCGGGGATCGAACACCGGGGAGCTGTTTTTT.

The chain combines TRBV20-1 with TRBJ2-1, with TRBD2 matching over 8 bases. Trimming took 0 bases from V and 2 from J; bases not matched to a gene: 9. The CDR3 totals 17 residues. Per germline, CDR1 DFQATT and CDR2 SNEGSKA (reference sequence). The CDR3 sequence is CSARDLRGGPPYNEQFF. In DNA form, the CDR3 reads TGCAGTGCTAGAGATCTTCGGGGGGGACCACCCTACAATGAGCAGTTCTTC.

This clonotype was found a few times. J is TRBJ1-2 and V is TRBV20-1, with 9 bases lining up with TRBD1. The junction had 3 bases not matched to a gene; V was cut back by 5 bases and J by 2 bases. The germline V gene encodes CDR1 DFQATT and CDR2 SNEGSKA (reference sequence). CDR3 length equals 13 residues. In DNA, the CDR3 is TGCAGTGCTTTGACAGGGGGGAACTATGGCTACACCTTC. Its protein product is CSALTGGNYGYTF.

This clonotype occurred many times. The CDR3 loop reads CASSSDDTQSSYEQYF. CDR3 DNA sequence: TGTGCCAGCAGCTCAGACGACACTCAGAGCTCCTACGAGCAGTACTTC. The chain couples TRBV9 to TRBJ2-7; D call uncertain. V lost 4 bases to trimming and J lost 0 bases, with 17 bases between them. The CDR3 contains 16 residues. Germline assignment: CDR1 SGDLS and CDR2 YYNGEE.

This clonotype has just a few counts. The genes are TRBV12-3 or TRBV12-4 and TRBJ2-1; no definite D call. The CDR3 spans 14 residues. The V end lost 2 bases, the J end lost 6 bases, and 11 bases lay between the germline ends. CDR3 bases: TGTGCCAGCAGTTTAAAGGGCTCTAGCAATGAGCAGTTCTTC. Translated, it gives CASSLKGSSNEQFF.

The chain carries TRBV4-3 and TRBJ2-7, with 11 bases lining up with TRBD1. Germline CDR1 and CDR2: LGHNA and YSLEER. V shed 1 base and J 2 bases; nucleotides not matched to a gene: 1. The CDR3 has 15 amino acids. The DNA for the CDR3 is TGCGCCAGCAGCCAAGGGGACAGGGGGGCCTACGAGCAGTACTTC. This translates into CASSQGDRGAYEQYF.

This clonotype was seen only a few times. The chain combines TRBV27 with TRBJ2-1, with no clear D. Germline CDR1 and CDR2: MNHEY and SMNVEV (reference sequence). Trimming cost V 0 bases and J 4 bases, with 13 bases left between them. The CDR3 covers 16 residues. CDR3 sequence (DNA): TGTGCCAGCAGTTTATCGGTTGGGGAACCGTACAATGAGCAGTTCTTC. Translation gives CASSLSVGEPYNEQFF.

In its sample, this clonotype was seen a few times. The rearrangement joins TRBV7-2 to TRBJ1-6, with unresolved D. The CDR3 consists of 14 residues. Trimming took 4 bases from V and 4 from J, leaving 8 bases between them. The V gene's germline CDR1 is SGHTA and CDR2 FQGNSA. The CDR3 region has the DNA TGTGCCAGCAGCTCGGGCCTTTATAATTCACCCCTCCACTTT. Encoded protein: CASSSGLYNSPLHF.

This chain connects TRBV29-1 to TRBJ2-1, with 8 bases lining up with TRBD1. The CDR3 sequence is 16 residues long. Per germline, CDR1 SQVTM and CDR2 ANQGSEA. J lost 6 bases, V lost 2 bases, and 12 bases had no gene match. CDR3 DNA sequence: TGCAGCGTTGAAAGTCAGGGCACAGGGGGGACCAATGAGCAGTTCTTC. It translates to CSVESQGTGGTNEQFF.

The CDR3 protein is CASSLTSGAITDTQYF. CDR3 bases: TGCGCCAGCAGCTTGACTAGCGGCGCAATCACAGATACGCAGTATTTT. The chain carries TRBV5-1 and TRBJ2-3; 8 nucleotides match TRBD2. Per germline, CDR1 SGHRS and CDR2 YFSETQ. CDR3 size: 16 residues. J was trimmed by 2 bases and V by 1 base; bases with no gene match: 6.

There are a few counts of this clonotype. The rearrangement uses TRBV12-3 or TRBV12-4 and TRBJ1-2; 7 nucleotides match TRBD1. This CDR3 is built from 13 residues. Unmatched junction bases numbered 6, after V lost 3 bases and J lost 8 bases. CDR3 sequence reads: CASSFRQGVGYTF. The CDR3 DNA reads TGTGCCAGCAGTTTTCGGCAGGGGGTCGGCTACACCTTC.

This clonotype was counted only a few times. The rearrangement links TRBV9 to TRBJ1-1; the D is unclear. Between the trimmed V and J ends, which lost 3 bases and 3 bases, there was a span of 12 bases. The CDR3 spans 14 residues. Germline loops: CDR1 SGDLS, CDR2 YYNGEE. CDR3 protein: CASSGWERDTEAFF. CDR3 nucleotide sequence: TGTGCCAGCAGCGGATGGGAGAGGGACACTGAAGCTTTCTTT. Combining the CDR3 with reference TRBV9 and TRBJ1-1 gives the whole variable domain DSGVTQTPKHLITATGQRVTLRCSPRSGDLSVYWYQQSLDQGLQFLIQYYNGEERAKGNILERFSAQQFPDLHSELNLSSLELGDSALYFCASSGWERDTEAFFGQGTRLTVV.

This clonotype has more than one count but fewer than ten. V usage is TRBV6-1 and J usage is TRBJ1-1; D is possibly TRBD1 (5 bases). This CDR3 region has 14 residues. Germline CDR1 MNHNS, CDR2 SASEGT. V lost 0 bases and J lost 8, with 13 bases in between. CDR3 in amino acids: CASSEAGSSGEAFF. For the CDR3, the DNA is TGTGCCAGCAGTGAAGCGGGTTCTTCAGGGGAAGCTTTCTTT.

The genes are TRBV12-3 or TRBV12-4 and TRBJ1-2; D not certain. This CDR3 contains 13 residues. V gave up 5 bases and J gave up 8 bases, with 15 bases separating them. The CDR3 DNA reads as TGTGCCAGCAGTGGACCCAACGGGCGGGGCTACACCTTC. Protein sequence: CASSGPNGRGYTF.

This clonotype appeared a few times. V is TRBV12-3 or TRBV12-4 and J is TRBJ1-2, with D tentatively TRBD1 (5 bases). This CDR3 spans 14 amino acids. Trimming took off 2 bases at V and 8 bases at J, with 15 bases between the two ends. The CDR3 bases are TGTGCCAGCAGTTTATTGGGGGGAGTGTGGGGCTACACCTTC. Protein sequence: CASSLLGGVWGYTF.